The 28 T cell receptor beta chains below were found in one sample sequenced in a study of beta chain features in type 1 diabetes. Findings and caveats of the study: Significant though moderate, a shortening of TCRB CDR3s appeared in all four CD4+ subsets of Type 1 diabetes patients.

Their antigen targets remain unknown. Expressed TCRB transcripts were sequenced, since all the RNA that had been isolated was reverse transcribed. Data came from immunoSEQ multiplex PCR; TCRdb stores just in-frame clones and leaves some out. The profile shows under 250,000 clones, around 13% of them singletons. Sequences were obtained from naive CD4+ T cells from blood. The receptors stem from a man under 40 with type 1 diabetes.

This clone was seen only a few times. The CDR3 protein is CASRPAGTGGNEQYF. The DNA for the CDR3 is TGTGCCAGCAGACCAGCCGGGACAGGGGGAAACGAGCAGTACTTC. V and J are TRBV27 and TRBJ2-7; 11 nucleotides agree with TRBD1. V shed 6 bases and J 5 bases; nucleotides not matched to a gene: 9. From germline, CDR1 is MNHEY and CDR2 SMNVEV (reference sequence). This CDR3 has 15 amino acids.

This clone has a handful of counts. The germline gene is not matched at one end of the junction; a read error may be the cause. The CDR3 loop reads CASSRRGWDRGNEAFF. DNA of the CDR3: TGTGCTAGCAGCCGTAGGGGTTGGGACAGGGGGAATGAAGCTTTCTTT. V usage is TRBV7-7 and J usage is TRBJ1-1; 11 nucleotides match TRBD1. The V gene's germline CDR1 is SSHAT and CDR2 FNYEAQ (reference sequence). This CDR3 is built from 16 residues.

V and J are TRBV5-6 and TRBJ2-4; 7 bases agree with TRBD1. This CDR3 is 18 amino acids long. CDR1 and CDR2 from the germline V gene are SGHDT and YYEEEE. With 3 bases clipped from V and 0 bases from J, the junction kept 12 bases outside the gene matches. DNA of the CDR3: TGTGCCAGCAGCTCTCCCGGGACAGTAAAGACAGCCAAAAACATTCAGTACTTC. As protein: CASSSPGTVKTAKNIQYF.

The chain recombines TRBV6-6 with TRBJ2-7; a weak D match, TRBD2 (5 bases). Trimming removed 0 bases from V and 2 bases from J, with 11 bases in between. Germline-derived CDR1 and CDR2 are MNHNY and SVGAGI (reference sequence). CDR3 size: 15 residues. CDR3 DNA sequence: TGTGCCAGCAGTTACTCGGACTCCTCAGCCTACGAGCAGTACTTC. This codes for CASSYSDSSAYEQYF.

The chain is built from TRBV7-9 and TRBJ2-7; no definite D call. The V gene lost 7 bases and the J gene lost 1 base, with 8 bases spanning the gap. In germline, CDR1 is SEHNR, CDR2 FQNEAQ (reference sequence). This CDR3 contains 12 residues. The CDR3 sequence: CASKEESYEQYF. CDR3 DNA sequence: TGTGCCAGCAAAGAAGAGTCCTACGAGCAGTACTTC.

The chain combines TRBV30 with TRBJ2-2; the D gene is possibly TRBD2 (6 bases). V lost 5 bases and J 4 bases, leaving 14 bases between the germline ends. The germline V gene has CDR1 GTSNPN and CDR2 SVGIG (reference sequence). The CDR3 is 14 residues long. The chain's CDR3 is CAWGGTVITGELFF. CDR3 DNA: TGTGCCTGGGGAGGGACCGTGATCACCGGGGAGCTGTTTTTT.

CDR3 in DNA: TGTGCCAGCAGCTTCGATAGGGGGCACGAGCAGTACTTC. This encodes CASSFDRGHEQYF. The chain employs TRBV7-2 and TRBJ2-7; 7 nucleotides match TRBD1. The CDR3 sequence is 13 residues long. The V gene end was trimmed by 3 bases and the J gene end by 5 bases; junction bases not matched to a gene: 4. Per the germline V gene, CDR1 is SGHTA and CDR2 is FQGNSA.

This clone was found a few times. This CDR3 is also generated by other DNA sequences in the sample. The chain recombines TRBV18 with TRBJ1-1, with D hard to call. V dropped 2 bases and J dropped 0 bases, with 4 bases sitting between them. CDR3 length equals 13 residues. CDR1 is KGHSH, CDR2 LQKENI, per germline. DNA of the CDR3: TGTGCCAGCTCACCAGACATGAACACTGAAGCTTTCTTT. Its protein is CASSPDMNTEAFF.

This chain links TRBV29-1 with TRBJ1-1, with 8 bases that match TRBD1. Trimming cost V 3 bases and J 6 bases; bases outside gene matches: 18. Germline lookup yields CDR1 SQVTM and CDR2 ANQGSEA. The CDR3 runs to 17 residues. CDR3 bases: TGCAGCGTTGAGTTGACACTTGGGACAGGACGTTCGGCTGAAGCTTTCTTT. Its protein product is CSVELTLGTGRSAEAFF. Based on the CDR3 plus reference TRBV29-1 and TRBJ1-1, the full variable domain is SAVISQKPSRDICQRGTSLTIQCQVDSQVTMMFWYRQQPGQSLTLIATANQGSEATYESGFVIDKFPISRPNLTFSTLTVSNMSPEDSSIYLCSVELTLGTGRSAEAFFGQGTRLTVV.

This clone showed up just a few times. This chain joins TRBV5-1 and TRBJ2-1; 8 positions match TRBD2. V was pared by 0 bases and J by 4 bases, with 0 bases of the junction left unmatched. This CDR3 spans 14 amino acids. From germline, CDR1 is SGHRS and CDR2 YFSETQ. CDR3 sequence: CASSLGLAYNEQFF. In DNA, the CDR3 is TGCGCCAGCAGCTTGGGACTAGCGTACAATGAGCAGTTCTTC.

This chain uses TRBV2 with TRBJ2-2; a possible D gene is TRBD1 (6 bases). Trimming stripped 4 bases from V and 0 bases from J, with 9 bases between. The germline V gene has CDR1 SNHLY and CDR2 FYNNEI. The CDR3 consists of 15 residues. In DNA form, the CDR3 reads TGTGCCAGCAGTGCCTGGACAGCGAACACCGGGGAGCTGTTTTTT. It yields the protein CASSAWTANTGELFF. Looking up the rest from reference TRBV2 and TRBJ2-2 gives the full variable domain: EPEVTQTPSHQVTQMGQEVILRCVPISNHLYFYWYRQILGQKVEFLVSFYNNEISEKSEIFDDQFSVERPDGSNFTLKIRSTKLEDSAMYFCASSAWTANTGELFFGEGSRLTVL.

The chain has TRBV28 and TRBJ2-2; 9 nucleotides align to TRBD2. V was clipped by 8 bases and J by 3 bases; unmatched bases: 4. The CDR3 has 14 residues. Germline loops: CDR1 MDHEN, CDR2 SYDVKM. CDR3 nucleotide sequence: TGTGCCAGCGGAGGACTAGCGTACACCGGGGAGCTGTTTTTT. Amino acids: CASGGLAYTGELFF.

This clone occurred a few times. The chain links TRBV7-7 to TRBJ2-1; 7 bases agree with TRBD2. Trimming took 2 bases from V and 4 from J; bases not matched to a gene: 5. The CDR3 runs to 15 residues. Germline V gene data show CDR1 as SSHAT and CDR2 as FNYEAQ (reference sequence). The CDR3 DNA reads TGTGCCAGCAGCTTACTCAGCGGGAATTACAATGAGCAGTTCTTC. Its protein product is CASSLLSGNYNEQFF.

In this sample, this clone turned up a few times. The V call is TRBV6-6, the J call TRBJ2-3; 8 nucleotides match TRBD2. The germline V gene has CDR1 MNHNY and CDR2 SVGAGI (reference sequence). V dropped 5 bases and J dropped 0; count of bases not matched to a gene: 7. This CDR3 contains 16 residues. The CDR3 DNA sequence: TGTGCCAGCAGTCCGCAACTAGCGGCTAGCACAGATACGCAGTATTTT. This codes for CASSPQLAASTDTQYF.

This clone has more than one count but fewer than ten. This chain links TRBV30 with TRBJ1-1, with TRBD1 matching over 9 bases. Trimming took 5 bases from V and 5 from J; bases not matched to a gene: 12. The CDR3 has 15 residues. Germline CDR1 GTSNPN, CDR2 SVGIG (reference sequence). For the CDR3, the DNA is TGTGCCTGGCATCCTTCCGGGACAGGGTGGACTGAAGCTTTCTTT. Residues: CAWHPSGTGWTEAFF. The complete variable domain, with remaining parts taken from reference TRBV30 and TRBJ1-1, reads SQTIHQWPATLVQPVGSPLSLECTVEGTSNPNLYWYRQAAGRGLQLLFYSVGIGQISSEVPQNLSASRPQDRQFILSSKKLLLSDSGFYLCAWHPSGTGWTEAFFGQGTRLTVV.

The chain uses TRBV2 and TRBJ2-7; 10 positions match TRBD1. The germline gives CDR1 SNHLY, CDR2 FYNNEI. The CDR3 covers 16 residues. The V and J ends lost 2 bases and 5 bases, in that order; junction bases with no gene match: 9. CDR3 loop: CASSEQSGTGEDEQYF. Here the CDR3 DNA reads TGTGCCAGCAGTGAACAAAGCGGGACAGGGGAGGACGAGCAGTACTTC.

The chain combines TRBV7-2 with TRBJ1-5; 7 bases map to TRBD1. The CDR3 is 15 residues long. Germline V CDR1 and CDR2: SGHTA, FQGNSA. V trimming: 1 base; J trimming: 1 base; junction bases outside the gene matches: 1. CDR3 region: CASSLVTGSNQPQHF. For the CDR3, the DNA is TGTGCCAGCAGCTTAGTGACAGGGAGCAATCAGCCCCAGCATTTT.

The CDR3 bases are TGTGCCAGCAGAACAGCCGCCTACGAGCAGTACTTC. Residues: CASRTAAYEQYF. The J gene is TRBJ2-7, the V gene TRBV6-6, with D unclear. Trimming took off 6 bases at V and 2 bases at J, with 8 bases between the two ends. The CDR3 runs 12 residues. The germline CDR1 and CDR2 sequences are MNHNY and SVGAGI (reference sequence).

In this sample, this clone turned up a few times. This sequence joins TRBV2 and TRBJ1-5; no definite D call. The germline V gene has CDR1 SNHLY and CDR2 FYNNEI. CDR3 length: 13 residues. V lost 4 bases, J lost 7 bases, and 11 bases lay in between. Written as DNA, the CDR3 is TGTGCCAGCAGTGCCGAGAGCGGGCAGCCCCAGCATTTT. Its protein product is CASSAESGQPQHF.

This clone was seen only a few times. The chain has TRBV4-1 and TRBJ2-4; TRBD1 is a possible D gene (5 bases). The germline V gene has CDR1 MGHRA and CDR2 YSYEKL. Trimming took off 0 bases at V and 0 bases at J, with 9 bases between the two ends. This CDR3 is built from 16 residues. CDR3 DNA sequence: TGCGCCAGCAGCCAAGATCGGCAGGGAGCCAAAAACATTCAGTACTTC. Its translation is CASSQDRQGAKNIQYF.

This clone was observed a few times. The rearrangement joins TRBV6-4 to TRBJ1-2; D perhaps matches TRBD1 (6 bases). CDR3 length: 14 residues. The ends were cut back, 0 bases at V and 7 bases at J, with 12 bases in the middle. Germline V gene lookup returns CDR1 MRHNA and CDR2 SNTAGT. This CDR3 is CASSDSAGARGYTF. The CDR3 DNA follows: TGTGCCAGCAGTGACTCAGCGGGGGCCCGTGGCTACACCTTC.

This chain joins TRBV6-6 and TRBJ1-2; TRBD1 aligns across 12 bases. CDR1 and CDR2 (germline): MNHNY, SVGAGI (reference sequence). The CDR3 runs to 14 residues. The J segment lost 8 bases and the V segment lost 5 bases, leaving 6 bases of the junction unmatched. The CDR3 DNA reads as TGTGCCAGCAGTAATCAGGGGACAGGGGGCGGCTACACCTTC. Translating gives CASSNQGTGGGYTF.

This clone was seen a handful of times. The genes are TRBV9 and TRBJ2-3; a possible D gene is TRBD2 (6 bases). The V gene lost 5 bases and the J gene lost 2 bases, with 15 bases spanning the gap. This CDR3 has 15 amino acids. Germline loops: CDR1 SGDLS, CDR2 YYNGEE. As DNA, the CDR3 is TGTGCCAGCAGTGCCCCGGGCGGGATCACAGATACGCAGTATTTT. It yields the protein CASSAPGGITDTQYF.

A few counts support this clone. The chain links TRBV4-1 to TRBJ2-7; D is perhaps TRBD1 (6 bases). Trimming shortened V by 3 bases and J by 3 bases, and 15 bases separated the two germline ends. This CDR3 region has 15 residues. Germline V gives CDR1 MGHRA, CDR2 YSYEKL. CDR3 sequence reads: CASSQTGDHSYEQYF. The CDR3 DNA reads TGCGCCAGCAGCCAGACAGGCGACCACAGCTACGAGCAGTACTTC.

This clone occurred a few times. The V gene is TRBV21-1, the J gene TRBJ2-3; the listed D gene, TRBD2, was not tested against the DNA. TRBV21-1 is labeled a pseudogene. CDR3 size: 17 residues. CDR3: CASSPRGGTTSTDTQYF. CDR3 coding DNA: TGTGCCAGCAGCCCAAGAGGGGGGACTACAAGCACAGATACGCAGTATTTT.

A note on this clone: This is likely a read error, given that the CDR3 carries no conserved phenylalanine or tryptophan at its end. V gene TRBV4-1 combines with J gene TRBJ1-2, with 7 bases matching TRBD1. The V gene's germline CDR1 is MGHRA and CDR2 YSYEKL. CDR3 length: 14 residues. V was clipped by 2 bases and J by 2 bases; unmatched bases: 2. In DNA form, the CDR3 reads TGCGCCAGCAGCCAACAGACAGGGAACTATGGCTACACCTCC. Protein sequence: CASSQQTGNYGYTS.

Worth noting for this clone: The sample contains more than one DNA sequence encoding this CDR3. The chain employs TRBV5-1 and TRBJ2-7; 10 nucleotides match TRBD1. The length of the CDR3 is 15 residues. Germline-derived CDR1 and CDR2 are SGHRS and YFSETQ. V lost 1 base to trimming and J lost 4 bases; unmatched junction nucleotides: 5. The CDR3 bases are TGCGCCAGCAGCTTGACGGGACAGGGGTTGTACGAGCAGTACTTC. Translated, it gives CASSLTGQGLYEQYF.

This sequence joins TRBV10-3 and TRBJ2-1, with 11 bases aligning to TRBD2. The CDR3 runs 14 residues. Per the germline V gene, CDR1 is ENHRY and CDR2 is SYGVKD. V was clipped by 10 bases and J by 4 bases; unmatched bases: 6. In DNA form, the CDR3 reads TGTGCCACCGGGACTAGCGGAGAGTACAATGAGCAGTTCTTC. Its translation is CATGTSGEYNEQFF.